The sample holds many counts of the clone carrying this T cell receptor (beta chain). With RNA at 10%, 30% or 50%, naive CD8 libraries came from roughly 20,000 to 1,000,000 sorted cells. This sample is drawn from a study of molecular identifiers for immune sequencing clone quantification. Study overall: Replicates split RNA from around 20,000 or 99,000 naive CD8 cells five ways, and the researchers sequenced four portions.

CDR1 is DFQATT and CDR2 is SNEGSKA in the germline V gene (reference sequence). J lost 3 bases, V lost 6 bases, and 6 bases had no gene match. The length of the CDR3 is 13 residues. Library preparation followed earlier protocols using designated TCR primers. MiXCR was run by TCRdb on the PCR reads, yielding one entry per CDR3 protein. This table holds over 600,000 distinct CDR3 sequences, around 20% found once. The sequence derives from a human donor in good health. Some libraries in this study had Jurkat cell RNA spiked in. The chain couples TRBV20-1 to TRBJ2-7; 9 nucleotides match TRBD2. Input material: naive CD8+ T cells from blood, with Jurkat cell RNA spiked in. Subset here: FACS-sorted CD8+CD4-CCR7+CD45RA+ naive T cells. The CDR3 DNA sequence: TGCAGTGCCCCGGCTAGCGGGGACTACGAGCAGTACTTC. It is translated as CSAPASGDYEQYF.